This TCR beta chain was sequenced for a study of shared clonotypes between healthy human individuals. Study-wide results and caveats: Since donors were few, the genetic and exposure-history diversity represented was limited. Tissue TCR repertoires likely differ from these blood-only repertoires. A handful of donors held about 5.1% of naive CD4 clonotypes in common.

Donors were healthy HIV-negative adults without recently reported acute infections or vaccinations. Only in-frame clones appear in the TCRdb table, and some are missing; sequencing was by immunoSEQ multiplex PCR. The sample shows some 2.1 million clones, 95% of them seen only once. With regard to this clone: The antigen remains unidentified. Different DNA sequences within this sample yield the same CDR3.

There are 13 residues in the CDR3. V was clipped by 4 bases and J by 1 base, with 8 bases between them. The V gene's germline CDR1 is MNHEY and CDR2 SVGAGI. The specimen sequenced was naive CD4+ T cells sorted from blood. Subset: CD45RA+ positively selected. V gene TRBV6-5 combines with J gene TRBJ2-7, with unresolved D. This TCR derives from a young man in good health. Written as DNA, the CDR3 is TGTGCCAGCAGTTTCGACGGATCCTACGAGCAGTACTTC. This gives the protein CASSFDGSYEQYF.